This T cell receptor beta chain was retrieved from a study of T cell changes during pregnancy in multiple sclerosis. V was trimmed by 5 bases and J by 4 bases, leaving 15 bases between them. The CDR3 totals 15 residues. Germline V gives CDR1 SGHAT, CDR2 FQNNGV. Generated by immunoSEQ multiplex PCR, the TCRdb table keeps only in-frame clones and is missing some. Of about 77,000 clones in the sample, about nine tenths were seen once. This sequence joins TRBV11-2 and TRBJ2-1; tentatively, D is TRBD1 (5 bases). This clonotype was sampled from a female donor with multiple sclerosis, enrolled in a pregnancy study. Sequenced material: peripheral blood, taken before pregnancy. CDR3 amino acids: CASSLQGSRYNEQFF. CDR3 sequence (DNA): TGTGCCAGCAGCCTTCAGGGCAGCAGATACAATGAGCAGTTCTTC.